This TCR beta chain was retrieved from a study of shared clonotypes between healthy human individuals. Whole-study findings and limits: Sharing of clonotypes among donors was expected to vary with sequencing depth. Only blood was sampled, and tissue TCR repertoires likely differ from blood ones.

The CDR3 has 12 amino acids. Germline lookup yields CDR1 ENHRY and CDR2 SYGVKD. V shed 8 bases, J shed 6 bases, and the junction held 6 bases outside the gene matches. TCRdb's copy holds only in-frame clones and misses some; the assay was immunoSEQ multiplex PCR. This table has about 2.3 million clones, 85% to 95% appearing once. Adult donors, all healthy and HIV-negative, had no recent acute infections or vaccinations. This clone was picked up a small number of times. Its target is not known. This TCR came from a man aged 18 to 30 in good health. Some clones in this sample may be carry-over from other donors' samples. J is TRBJ1-1 and V is TRBV10-3, with 7 bases matching TRBD1. Sequences were obtained from naive CD4+ T cells from PBMCs. Described subset: CD45RA+ positively selected. DNA for the CDR3: TGTGCCATCCAGGGGGAAGCACCTGAAGCTTTCTTT. Translating gives CAIQGEAPEAFF.